This is a list of T cell receptor beta chains from one sample in a study of cytomegalovirus exposure and HLA in healthy donors. The protocol was immunoSEQ multiplex PCR, while the TCRdb copy is restricted to in-frame clones and leaves out a portion. The table lists about 69,000 clones, roughly two thirds of them singletons. Sequencing was performed on PBMCs. Receptor source: a male donor in good health and CMV-seropositive. Both conserved end residues are part of each CDR3. Clone size is shown for a subset of rows, as once, few, many or a class of expanded clone.

v_gene	abundance	CDR3aa
TRBV5-4	NA	CASSPLTGYYGYTF
TRBV15	NA	CATSRDGQRNEKLFF
TRBV2	NA	CASSGAGPSNQPQHF
TRBV9	NA	CASSVGAENTEAFF
TRBV7-8	NA	CASRRGDRRYNEQFF
TRBV15	NA	CATSREGIGGETQYF
TRBV6-1	NA	CASSVDYLRRQFF
TRBV9	NA	CASSPTGGEQYF
TRBV5-1	NA	CASSFSSPEQFF
TRBV6-5	NA	CANSYGRGSPLHF
TRBV4-3	NA	CASSPGGQDYEQYF
TRBV7-3	NA	CASSGQGAGELFF
TRBV19	NA	CASSGEGGYTF
TRBV29-1	NA	CSVVNQGSNEQYF
TRBV5-1	once	CASSLGASGGREQYF
TRBV4-1	NA	CASSRKDSGSSSYNEQFF
TRBV19	NA	CASTPGQGVYEQYF
TRBV6-6	few	CASSTRQGRASPLHF
TRBV25-1	few	CASAPVSGRADTQYF
TRBV19	NA	CASSPGTGSYEQYF
TRBV5-1	few	CASSYTGADTQYF
TRBV6-1	NA	CASKGQGFSPDTQYF
TRBV28	NA	CASSLSRMTDTQYF
TRBV9	NA	CASSEGAGGSYNEQFF
TRBV5-6	NA	CASSSAGTGNYGYTF
TRBV9	few	CASSVVPAGGGTDTQYF
TRBV6-5	NA	CASSYVYGGEDEQYF
TRBV7-8	NA	CASSLESYNEQFF
TRBV7-9	few	CASSLSGFEGTQYF
TRBV7-2	NA	CASSDRTGGTYGYTF
TRBV29-1	few	CSGRVNQETQYF
TRBV7-9	NA	CASSRLSSGNTIYF
TRBV11-2	few	CASSFRLRGDTQYF
TRBV27	few	CASSLVPGSEQYF
TRBV7-2	NA	CASSLWVRLAGEQETQYF
TRBV19	few	CARGGAAYEQYF
TRBV4-3	NA	CASSRAPAGTDTQYF
TRBV7-9	NA	CSSSPQGGDKNEQFF
TRBV10-3	NA	CAISDGQGAGEQYF
TRBV7-9	once	CASSQGAGGNTIYF
TRBV29-1	once	CSVVGLSGAYNEQFF
TRBV6-6	few	CASSRSPGDSYEQYF
TRBV18	NA	CASSPRPAGADTQYF
TRBV27	NA	CASKGTASGNTIYF
TRBV5-5	NA	CASDLGGGNQPQHF
TRBV4-1	NA	CASSPGRGTDYEQYF
TRBV2	NA	CASSGDYSNIQYF